These 21 T cell receptor beta chains were all obtained from the same sample, sequenced in a study of T cells in Graves' hyperthyroidism and ophthalmopathy. Researchers amplified the TCR beta CDR3 regions from RNA transcripts. The HTBI primer set served for first-round RT-PCR of the TCR CDR3. TCRdb re-called the multiplex PCR reads through MiXCR, storing one row per CDR3 protein. Here the sample spans 400,000 to 500,000 distinct CDR3 sequences, roughly 14% being singletons. Sequencing was performed on blood. Receptor source: a young man with Graves' ophthalmopathy.

With respect to this clonotype: Mismatch with germline at one junction end may stem from a read error. This sequence joins TRBV6-4 and TRBJ1-1; possibly TRBD1 for D (6 bases). CDR3 length equals 13 residues. In germline, CDR1 is MRHNA, CDR2 SNTAGT. This chain's CDR3 is CASSDWDNTEAFF. DNA of the CDR3: TGTGCCAGCAGTGACTGGGACAACACCGAAGCTTTCTTT.

This clonotype was counted ten times or more. This sequence joins TRBV3-1 and TRBJ2-7; 7 bases match TRBD2. The CDR3 extends over 16 amino acids. V lost 0 bases and J lost 4; bases outside the gene matches: 9. Looked up from germline, CDR1 is LGHDT and CDR2 is YNNKEL (reference sequence). CDR3 coding DNA: TGTGCCAGCAGCCAAGATGAGGCGGGAGCGGATTACGAGCAGTACTTC. It codes for CASSQDEAGADYEQYF.

In this sample, this clonotype turned up many times. The chain joins TRBV12-3 or TRBV12-4 to TRBJ2-3; D remains unclear. V dropped 1 base and J dropped 2 bases, with 4 bases sitting between them. The CDR3 sequence is 13 residues long. Written as DNA, the CDR3 is TGTGCCAGCAGTTTAGGAAACACAGATACGCAGTATTTT. It translates to CASSLGNTDTQYF.

A few counts support this clonotype. This chain's CDR3 is CASSQGTPEQYF. In DNA form, the CDR3 reads TGTGCCAGCAGCCAAGGGACGCCCGAGCAGTACTTC. The chain recombines TRBV3-1 with TRBJ2-7; D gene uncertain. Trimming took off 1 base at V and 6 bases at J, with 7 bases between the two ends. Germline CDR1 reads LGHDT; CDR2 reads YNNKEL (reference sequence). This CDR3 contains 12 residues.

The chain couples TRBV24-1 to TRBJ2-5, with TRBD2 matching over 7 bases. This CDR3 spans 15 amino acids. Germline V gene sequence: CDR1 KGHDR, CDR2 SFDVKD. V trimming: 5 bases; J trimming: 5 bases; junction bases outside the gene matches: 10. CDR3 DNA sequence: TGTGCCACCAGTGGTCAAGCGGGAACCGGGGAGACCCAGTACTTC. Residues: CATSGQAGTGETQYF.

This clonotype was detected a few times. The chain carries TRBV6-1 and TRBJ2-7; a weak D match, TRBD1 (6 bases). V was clipped by 5 bases and J by 0 bases, with 14 bases between them. From germline, CDR1 is MNHNS and CDR2 SASEGT. This CDR3 region has 15 residues. CDR3 DNA sequence: TGTGCCAGCAGTCTCGGGACAACGGACTCCTACGAGCAGTACTTC. The encoded protein is CASSLGTTDSYEQYF.

This clonotype was recorded at least ten times. The chain is built from TRBV12-3 or TRBV12-4 and TRBJ2-7; D is undetermined. The CDR3 length is 14 residues. V was cut by 2 bases and J by 0 bases, with 8 bases left in between. The DNA of the CDR3 is TGTGCCAGCAGTTTACAATCAGTCTCCTACGAGCAGTACTTC. Amino acids: CASSLQSVSYEQYF.

As concerns this clonotype: The junction departs from the called germline gene at one end, perhaps through a read error. The genes are TRBV6-5 and TRBJ2-7, with 9 positions matching TRBD1. The CDR3 loop spans 14 amino acids. From germline, CDR1 is MNHEY and CDR2 SVGAGI. The CDR3 protein is CASSWTGESYKQYF. The CDR3, as DNA: TGTGCCAGCAGTTGGACAGGGGAGTCCTACAAGCAGTACTTC.

This clonotype was seen many times. V is TRBV30 and J is TRBJ1-5; 8 bases are shared with TRBD1. CDR3 size: 13 residues. Losses at the gene ends were 6 bases for V and 1 base for J; bases not matched to a gene: 2. Germline V lookup: CDR1 GTSNPN, CDR2 SVGIG (reference sequence). CDR3 residues: CACQGASNQPQHF. The CDR3 bases are TGTGCCTGCCAGGGGGCAAGCAATCAGCCCCAGCATTTT.

The chain uses TRBV6-1 and TRBJ2-3; 10 nucleotides match TRBD1. V dropped 5 bases and J dropped 4; count of bases not matched to a gene: 9. CDR1 and CDR2 (germline): MNHNS, SASEGT. The CDR3 consists of 16 residues. The CDR3 spells CASSSGTGVSPDTQYF. CDR3 coding DNA: TGTGCCAGCAGTTCTGGGACAGGGGTGTCCCCAGATACGCAGTATTTT.

This clonotype was seen many times. The chain is built from TRBV12-3 or TRBV12-4 and TRBJ1-5, with 9 bases that match TRBD1. The CDR3 is 15 residues long. V was pared by 5 bases and J by 6 bases, with 8 bases of the junction left unmatched. DNA of the CDR3: TGTGCCAGCAGTATATCCGGGACAGGGCCTCAGCCCCAGCATTTT. It translates to CASSISGTGPQPQHF.

This clonotype was counted a few times. The CDR3 DNA reads TGTGCCAGCAGCGTAGAAGTGATGGGCACAGATACGCAGTATTTT. Encoded protein: CASSVEVMGTDTQYF. V and J are TRBV9 and TRBJ2-3, with unresolved D. The CDR3 length is 15 residues. Germline lookup yields CDR1 SGDLS and CDR2 YYNGEE. Trimming pared 0 bases from V and 1 base from J, leaving 9 bases between.

The chain carries TRBV19 and TRBJ1-1, with D possibly TRBD1 on 5 matching bases. CDR1 LNHDA and CDR2 SQIVND come from the germline V gene (reference sequence). The V gene lost 11 bases and the J gene lost 3 bases, with 13 bases spanning the gap. The CDR3 has 12 amino acids. The CDR3 coding sequence is TGTGCCTTCAGCCGGGGCTACACTGAAGCTTTCTTT. Translation: CAFSRGYTEAFF. The full variable domain, in which reference TRBV19 and TRBJ1-1 provide the parts outside the CDR3, is DGGITQSPKYLFRKEGQNVTLSCEQNLNHDAMYWYRQDPGQGLRLIYYSQIVNDFQKGDIAEGYSVSREKKESFPLTVTSAQKNPTAFYLCAFSRGYTEAFFGQGTRLTVV.

The CDR3 DNA is TGTGCCAGCAGCCAAGTTAGCGGGAGTCACACCGGGGAGCTGTTTTTT. Protein sequence: CASSQVSGSHTGELFF. The V gene is TRBV28, the J gene TRBJ2-2, with 9 bases lining up with TRBD2. CDR3 length: 16 residues. V shed 6 bases and J 3 bases; nucleotides not matched to a gene: 8. The germline V gene encodes CDR1 MDHEN and CDR2 SYDVKM.

This clonotype has a count of ten or more. The V call is TRBV12-3 or TRBV12-4, the J call TRBJ1-1, with 8 bases identical to TRBD1. The CDR3 is 13 amino acids. V lost 4 bases, J lost 6 bases, and 4 bases stayed unmatched. CDR3 sequence reads: CASSWRGQAEAFF. The DNA for the CDR3 is TGTGCCAGCAGTTGGAGGGGACAGGCTGAAGCTTTCTTT.

This clonotype was counted many times. V gene TRBV12-3 or TRBV12-4 combines with J gene TRBJ2-7; the D gene is possibly TRBD2 (6 bases). V lost 3 bases and J 7 bases, leaving 13 bases between the germline ends. This CDR3 is built from 13 residues. DNA of the CDR3: TGTGCCAGCAGTTTGGGGTCGGGGGTTGAGCAGTACTTC. Translating it yields CASSLGSGVEQYF.

This clonotype was counted at least ten times. The V and J genes are TRBV4-1 and TRBJ2-3; D is ambiguous. There are 15 residues in the CDR3. The ends were cut back, 4 bases at V and 0 bases at J, with 11 bases in the middle. CDR1 and CDR2 from the germline V gene are MGHRA and YSYEKL. The CDR3 DNA reads as TGCGCCAGCAGCCCCCAGTGGTCTAGCACAGATACGCAGTATTTT. Translating it yields CASSPQWSSTDTQYF.

The chain couples TRBV19 to TRBJ2-4, with D perhaps assigned TRBD1 or TRBD2 (5 bases each). Germline V gives CDR1 LNHDA, CDR2 SQIVND (reference sequence). CDR3 length equals 16 residues. V was trimmed by 4 bases and J by 0 bases, leaving 13 bases between them. CDR3 nucleotides: TGTGCCAGTAGTAGGGGGTCGGGTCTAGCCAAAAACATTCAGTACTTC. Its translation is CASSRGSGLAKNIQYF.

The chain carries TRBV6-1 and TRBJ2-1; 8 nucleotides line up with TRBD1. After removal of 1 base from V and 6 bases from J, the junction contained 5 bases not matched to a gene. Germline assignment: CDR1 MNHNS and CDR2 SASEGT. The CDR3 runs to 15 residues. The CDR3 DNA reads as TGTGCCAGCAGTGAAGAGGTGACAGGGGTCAATGAGCAGTTCTTC. It translates to CASSEEVTGVNEQFF.

Many counts were recorded for this clonotype. The V and J genes are TRBV18 and TRBJ1-1; unclear D gene. Germline CDR1 is KGHSH and CDR2 is LQKENI. The V end lost 1 base, the J end lost 5 bases, and 8 bases lay between the germline ends. CDR3 length: 13 amino acids. Written as DNA, the CDR3 is TGTGCCAGCTCACCACTGGAGGATACTGAAGCTTTCTTT. This codes for CASSPLEDTEAFF.

This clonotype has a count of ten or more. The chain has TRBV30 and TRBJ2-7; 8 bases match TRBD2. Germline loops: CDR1 GTSNPN, CDR2 SVGIG (reference sequence). After removal of 2 bases from V and 3 bases from J, the junction contained 12 bases not matched to a gene. The CDR3 is 16 residues long. The CDR3 loop is CAWSRGTLAGLYEQYF. The CDR3 bases are TGTGCCTGGAGTCGGGGAACCCTAGCGGGTCTCTACGAGCAGTACTTC.